Each of the 29 T cell receptor beta chains below was sequenced from the same sample in a study of early T cells in non-severe SARS-CoV-2 infection (dated by TCRdb to about 2021). Preparation of the library involved 5' RACE. The sample was run on a NextSeq 500. TCRdb cleaned the public reads at Q25 with fastp, built clones with MiXCR and kept in-frame beta chains. Entries are consolidated by CDR3 protein sequence, retaining the most common genes and DNA. Counted in this sample were 50,000 to 60,000 distinct CDR3 sequences; 11% of them appeared once. Jointly, the top ten make up roughly 10% of the sample. Sequencing used whole blood. The origin of the receptors is an adult who was a healthcare worker with PCR-confirmed SARS-CoV-2 infection or an uninfected control (not recorded which).

This clonotype was seen at least ten times. The CDR3 DNA reads TGTGCCAGCAGCGTACGGCCGGGGACCTACGAGCAGTACTTC. It encodes CASSVRPGTYEQYF. V is TRBV9 and J is TRBJ2-7; possible D gene TRBD2, 5 bases. V was clipped by 1 base and J by 2 bases, with 10 bases between them. Germline V lookup: CDR1 SGDLS, CDR2 YYNGEE. The CDR3 has 14 residues.

J is TRBJ2-7 and V is TRBV7-6; D ambiguous. This CDR3 is built from 15 residues. Trimming left V 2 bases short and J 5 bases short, with 16 bases between. CDR1 is SGHVS, CDR2 FNYEAQ, per germline. Here the CDR3 DNA reads TGTGCCAGCAGCTTATCTCGCCCTGGTTTGGACGAGCAGTACTTC. This codes for CASSLSRPGLDEQYF.

The V call is TRBV5-1, the J call TRBJ2-7; maybe TRBD2 (5 bases). The CDR3 extends over 12 amino acids. Looked up from germline, CDR1 is SGHRS and CDR2 is YFSETQ. With 5 bases removed from V and 1 base from J, the gap between germline ends came to 7 bases. The CDR3 DNA reads as TGCGCCAGCAGAAGCGGATCCTACGAGCAGTACTTC. As protein: CASRSGSYEQYF.

This clonotype was detected only a few times. For the CDR3, the DNA is TGTGCCAGCAGACCAGGGGACAGGAAAGAGACCCAGTACTTC. Amino acids: CASRPGDRKETQYF. The chain couples TRBV28 to TRBJ2-5; 8 bases are shared with TRBD1. The CDR3 sequence is 14 residues long. Germline V lookup: CDR1 MDHEN, CDR2 SYDVKM. The J segment lost 3 bases and the V segment lost 6 bases, leaving 6 bases of the junction unmatched.

This clonotype was found a few times. The gene calls are TRBV5-1 and TRBJ2-2; unclear D gene. CDR1 and CDR2 (germline): SGHRS, YFSETQ. V was shortened by 4 bases and J by 0 bases, with 7 bases between the two germline ends. This CDR3 region has 14 residues. DNA of the CDR3: TGCGCCAGCAGCCCCTCAACGAACACCGGGGAGCTGTTTTTT. This gives the protein CASSPSTNTGELFF.

This clonotype appeared a few times. This chain joins TRBV5-6 and TRBJ2-1; D ambiguous. The CDR3 is 13 residues long. The ends were cut back, 6 bases at V and 5 bases at J, with 12 bases in the middle. The germline V gene encodes CDR1 SGHDT and CDR2 YYEEEE. In DNA, the CDR3 is TGTGCCAGCACGGTAGGCACACACAATGAGCAGTTCTTC. It yields the protein CASTVGTHNEQFF.

This clonotype was recorded many times. This chain joins TRBV6-5 and TRBJ2-7; a possible D gene is TRBD2 (5 bases). The CDR3 consists of 11 residues. V was shortened by 9 bases and J by 6 bases, with 12 bases between the two germline ends. Per the germline V gene, CDR1 is MNHEY and CDR2 is SVGAGI. The CDR3 coding sequence is TGTGCCAGTCAGACGGGGAGCGAGCAGTACTTC. Protein: CASQTGSEQYF.

The chain joins TRBV19 to TRBJ2-1; TRBD2 is a possible D gene (6 bases). Germline V CDR1 and CDR2: LNHDA, SQIVND (reference sequence). V lost 7 bases to trimming and J lost 8 bases, with 21 bases between them. CDR3 length: 15 residues. CDR3: CASKEGSRKVDEQFF. CDR3 nucleotide sequence: TGTGCCAGTAAGGAGGGATCCCGAAAGGTCGATGAGCAGTTCTTC.

This clonotype was counted between two and nine times. The chain carries TRBV18 and TRBJ1-6, with 8 bases lining up with TRBD1. Unmatched junction bases numbered 15, after V lost 1 base and J lost 13 bases. From germline, CDR1 is KGHSH and CDR2 LQKENI. This CDR3 has 17 amino acids. CDR3 residues: CASSPLDRGPKGSPLHF. For the CDR3, the DNA is TGTGCCAGCTCACCACTCGACAGGGGCCCCAAGGGATCGCCCCTCCACTTT.

The chain has TRBV5-6 and TRBJ1-2; D gene uncertain. The CDR3 totals 15 residues. V was clipped by 0 bases and J by 0 bases, with 9 bases between them. Germline assignment: CDR1 SGHDT and CDR2 YYEEEE. CDR3 residues: CASSLEATANYGYTF. The DNA for the CDR3 is TGTGCCAGCAGCTTGGAGGCCACAGCTAACTATGGCTACACCTTC.

The table lists this clonotype with a few counts. The rearrangement links TRBV3-1 to TRBJ2-7; D tentatively reads TRBD1 or TRBD2 (5 bases each). Looked up from germline, CDR1 is LGHDT and CDR2 is YNNKEL (reference sequence). V was shortened by 2 bases and J by 9 bases, with 14 bases between the two germline ends. This CDR3 is 13 amino acids long. CDR3 region: CASSQPRGSRQYF. The CDR3, as DNA: TGTGCCAGCAGCCAACCCCGGGGCTCCAGGCAGTACTTC.

The V and J genes are TRBV10-1 and TRBJ2-7; D could derive from TRBD1 or TRBD2 (5 bases each). V lost 4 bases, J lost 1 base, and 14 bases lay in between. The CDR3 spans 15 residues. The V gene's germline CDR1 is WNHNN and CDR2 SYGVQD (reference sequence). The CDR3 bases are TGCGCCAGCAGTGCTGGGGGATCCCTTTCCTACGAGCAGTACTTC. Translation gives CASSAGGSLSYEQYF.

This clonotype was counted a few times. The chain joins TRBV2 to TRBJ2-1, with D unclear. Between the trimmed V and J ends, which lost 6 bases and 9 bases, there was a span of 12 bases. The CDR3 contains 12 residues. Germline V gene sequence: CDR1 SNHLY, CDR2 FYNNEI. In DNA, the CDR3 is TGTGCCAGCAGCAGATTAGCCGGTGAGCAGTTCTTC. Translating gives CASSRLAGEQFF. The variable domain in full, completed from reference TRBV2 and TRBJ2-1, reads EPEVTQTPSHQVTQMGQEVILRCVPISNHLYFYWYRQILGQKVEFLVSFYNNEISEKSEIFDDQFSVERPDGSNFTLKIRSTKLEDSAMYFCASSRLAGEQFFGPGTRLTVL.

The chain employs TRBV2 and TRBJ1-6, with 11 positions matching TRBD1. Per germline, CDR1 SNHLY and CDR2 FYNNEI. J was trimmed by 5 bases and V by 5 bases; bases with no gene match: 2. This CDR3 spans 15 amino acids. CDR3 nucleotide sequence: TGTGCCAGCAGTACGGACAGGGGGCATAATTCACCCCTCCACTTT. Protein product: CASSTDRGHNSPLHF. Full variable domain (outside the CDR3, taken from reference TRBV2 and TRBJ1-6): EPEVTQTPSHQVTQMGQEVILRCVPISNHLYFYWYRQILGQKVEFLVSFYNNEISEKSEIFDDQFSVERPDGSNFTLKIRSTKLEDSAMYFCASSTDRGHNSPLHFGNGTRLTVT.

This clonotype came up many times. J is TRBJ1-4 and V is TRBV3-1; D unresolved. Trimming left V 5 bases short and J 2 bases short, with 15 bases between. Germline V CDR1 and CDR2: LGHDT, YNNKEL (reference sequence). This CDR3 is built from 16 residues. The CDR3 DNA reads TGTGCCAGCAGCAACCCCATCTCTGGGACTAATGAAAAACTGTTTTTT. It specifies CASSNPISGTNEKLFF.

V usage is TRBV5-1 and J usage is TRBJ2-3; the D is unclear. Between the trimmed V and J ends, which lost 4 bases and 1 base, there was a span of 4 bases. This CDR3 has 12 residues. Germline lookup yields CDR1 SGHRS and CDR2 YFSETQ. The CDR3 reads CASSARTDTQYF. Here the CDR3 DNA reads TGCGCCAGCAGCGCTCGCACAGATACGCAGTATTTT.

This clonotype occurred a few times. This rearrangement joins TRBV6-1 to TRBJ1-1; D may be TRBD1 (5 bases). CDR1 and CDR2 from the germline V gene are MNHNS and SASEGT. This CDR3 region has 14 residues. Trimming took off 1 base at V and 1 base at J, with 7 bases between the two ends. CDR3 DNA: TGTGCCAGCAGTGAAGGGGGGACGAACACTGAAGCTTTCTTT. Its protein product is CASSEGGTNTEAFF.

The rearrangement joins TRBV11-2 to TRBJ2-3; D ambiguous. The CDR3 is 12 residues long. CDR1 and CDR2 (germline): SGHAT, FQNNGV. V lost 7 bases and J 3 bases, leaving 8 bases between the germline ends. The CDR3 sequence is CASTPATDTQYF. For the CDR3, the DNA is TGTGCCAGCACCCCGGCAACAGATACGCAGTATTTT.

The chain is built from TRBV30 and TRBJ1-5; unclear D gene. Germline V gives CDR1 GTSNPN, CDR2 SVGIG (reference sequence). Trimming pared 0 bases from V and 3 bases from J, leaving 9 bases between. The CDR3 has 14 amino acids. CDR3 sequence reads: CAWSVSAYNQPQHF. CDR3 sequence (DNA): TGTGCCTGGAGTGTAAGTGCTTACAATCAGCCCCAGCATTTT.

In its sample, this clonotype was seen many times. The gene calls are TRBV7-6 and TRBJ2-6, with no clear D. This CDR3 contains 19 residues. The germline gives CDR1 SGHVS, CDR2 FNYEAQ. Trimming left V 4 bases short and J 0 bases short, with 19 bases between. CDR3 nucleotide sequence: TGTGCCAGCAGCTCCAATCTAGTTGAGTTCTTCTCTGGGGCCAACGTCCTGACTTTC. This gives the protein CASSSNLVEFFSGANVLTF.

At least ten counts were recorded for this clonotype. The chain links TRBV10-3 to TRBJ1-1, with 7 bases matching TRBD1. The germline V gene has CDR1 ENHRY and CDR2 SYGVKD. The CDR3 contains 14 residues. V was clipped by 4 bases and J by 4 bases; unmatched bases: 6. The CDR3 sequence is CAISAPTGFTEAFF. The CDR3 region has the DNA TGTGCCATCAGTGCTCCGACAGGGTTCACTGAAGCTTTCTTT.

The chain uses TRBV6-6 and TRBJ1-5, with D maybe TRBD1 (5 bases). Per germline, CDR1 MNHNY and CDR2 SVGAGI (reference sequence). The CDR3 contains 15 residues. V was shortened by 7 bases and J by 3 bases, with 16 bases between the two germline ends. CDR3 protein: CASNQRGNVNQPQHF. The DNA for the CDR3 is TGTGCCAGCAACCAACGGGGGAACGTCAATCAGCCCCAGCATTTT.

This clonotype was seen a few times. V gene TRBV19 combines with J gene TRBJ2-7; 13 bases agree with TRBD2. Trimming at V came to 5 bases and at J to 2 bases, leaving 3 bases not matched to a gene. CDR1 and CDR2 (germline): LNHDA, SQIVND (reference sequence). The CDR3 spans 15 residues. CDR3 loop: CASSPGLAGTYEQYF. The CDR3 nucleotides are TGTGCCAGTAGTCCGGGACTAGCGGGGACCTACGAGCAGTACTTC.

The V call is TRBV4-2, the J call TRBJ2-2; TRBD1 aligns across 8 bases. After removal of 3 bases from V and 1 base from J, the junction contained 4 bases not matched to a gene. Per the germline V gene, CDR1 is LGHNA and CDR2 is YNFKEQ. This CDR3 has 16 residues. The CDR3 coding sequence is TGTGCCAGCAGCCAGACAGGGGTGGGGAACACCGGGGAGCTGTTTTTT. This codes for CASSQTGVGNTGELFF.

This clonotype appeared many times. The chain links TRBV5-1 to TRBJ2-3; the D gene is possibly TRBD2 (6 bases). The ends were cut back, 3 bases at V and 0 bases at J, with 11 bases in the middle. The CDR3 consists of 15 residues. CDR1 SGHRS and CDR2 YFSETQ come from the germline V gene. The CDR3 region is CASSWGRGSTDTQYF. CDR3 DNA: TGCGCCAGCAGCTGGGGCCGGGGGAGCACAGATACGCAGTATTTT.

This chain joins TRBV21-1 and TRBJ1-1; TRBD1 was called by the table and not checked on the DNA. TRBV21-1 is flagged as a pseudogene. This CDR3 spans 14 amino acids. The CDR3 DNA reads TGTGCCAGCAGCGGGGACAGGGAGAACACTGAAGCTTTCTTT. This codes for CASSGDRENTEAFF.

The rearrangement joins TRBV4-2 to TRBJ2-7, with 9 bases fitting TRBD1. The CDR3 consists of 13 residues. J was trimmed by 7 bases and V by 4 bases; bases with no gene match: 5. Germline assignment: CDR1 LGHNA and CDR2 YNFKEQ. The CDR3 loop is CASSRTGVEEQYF. In nucleotides, the CDR3 is TGTGCCAGCAGCCGGACAGGGGTAGAGGAGCAGTACTTC.

This clonotype has a handful of counts. V gene TRBV19 combines with J gene TRBJ1-4; TRBD1 aligns across 10 bases. The CDR3 runs 15 residues. Losses at the gene ends were 6 bases for V and 0 bases for J; bases not matched to a gene: 1. Germline V gives CDR1 LNHDA, CDR2 SQIVND (reference sequence). The CDR3 DNA sequence: TGTGCCAGTAGGGGACAGGGGTCAACTAATGAAAAACTGTTTTTT. Amino acids: CASRGQGSTNEKLFF. The entire variable domain, with the rest obtained from reference TRBV19 and TRBJ1-4, is as follows: DGGITQSPKYLFRKEGQNVTLSCEQNLNHDAMYWYRQDPGQGLRLIYYSQIVNDFQKGDIAEGYSVSREKKESFPLTVTSAQKNPTAFYLCASRGQGSTNEKLFFGSGTQLSVL.

This clonotype has a count of ten or more. The chain has TRBV5-1 and TRBJ2-7, with 11 bases lining up with TRBD2. The J segment lost 3 bases and the V segment lost 4 bases, leaving 9 bases of the junction unmatched. The CDR3 length is 16 residues. The V gene's germline CDR1 is SGHRS and CDR2 YFSETQ. The CDR3 sequence is CASSRPTSGSFYEQYF. CDR3 DNA sequence: TGCGCCAGCAGCCGTCCTACTAGCGGGAGTTTCTACGAGCAGTACTTC.